This T cell receptor beta chain was identified in a study of CD8+CD57+ T cells in acquired aplastic anemia. Study-level background: Sorted CD4+ plus CD8+ cells gave DNA averaging roughly 2.9 ug.

Genomic DNA templated the TCR beta VDJ and CDR3 profiling. MiXCR, run by TCRdb on the reads, gives a single entry per CDR3 protein. The sample has some 98,000 distinct CDR3 sequences, roughly 70% seen once. Patients sequenced had flow cytometry evidence of CD8+CD57+ cell expansion. General study findings and limits: Patients and controls had in common some 30 CD8+ CDR3 sequences.

For this clonotype: What it binds is not known.

V lost 1 base to trimming and J lost 6 bases, with 7 bases between them. Germline V gene lookup returns CDR1 LNHNV and CDR2 YYDKDF (reference sequence). The CDR3 loop spans 13 amino acids. The clonotype was recovered from a human donor with aplastic anemia. The chain carries TRBV15 and TRBJ1-5; D call uncertain. The sample comprised sorted CD4+, CD8+, or CD8+CD57+ T cells (not recorded which) from PBMCs. Here the CDR3 DNA reads TGTGCCACCAGCAGAGGACCCTCTCAGCCCCAGCATTTT. Encoded protein: CATSRGPSQPQHF.